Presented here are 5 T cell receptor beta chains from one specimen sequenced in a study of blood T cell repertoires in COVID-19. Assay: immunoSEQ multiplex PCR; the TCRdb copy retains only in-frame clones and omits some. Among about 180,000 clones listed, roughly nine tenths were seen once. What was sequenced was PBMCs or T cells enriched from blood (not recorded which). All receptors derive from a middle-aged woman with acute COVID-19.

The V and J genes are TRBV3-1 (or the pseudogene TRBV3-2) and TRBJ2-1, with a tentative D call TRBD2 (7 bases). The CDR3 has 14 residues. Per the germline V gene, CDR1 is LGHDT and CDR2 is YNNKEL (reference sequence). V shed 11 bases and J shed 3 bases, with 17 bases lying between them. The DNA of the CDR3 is TGTGCCTCTGCCGGGGGGCCTATCTACAATGAGCAGTTCTTC. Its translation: CASAGGPIYNEQFF.

The chain's CDR3 is CASSPGRGKNTEAFF. The DNA of the CDR3 is TGTGCCAGCTCCCCCGGGAGGGGGAAGAACACTGAAGCTTTCTTT. V gene TRBV11-2 combines with J gene TRBJ1-1; D possibly corresponds to TRBD1 (6 bases). This CDR3 is 15 amino acids long. Germline CDR1 and CDR2: SGHAT and FQNNGV. V was clipped by 8 bases and J by 1 base, with 17 bases between them. The entire variable domain, with the rest obtained from reference TRBV11-2 and TRBJ1-1, is as follows: EAGVAQSPRYKIIEKRQSVAFWCNPISGHATLYWYQQILGQGPKLLIQFQNNGVVDDSQLPKDRFSAERLKGVDSTLKIQPAKLEDSAVYLCASSPGRGKNTEAFFGQGTRLTVV.

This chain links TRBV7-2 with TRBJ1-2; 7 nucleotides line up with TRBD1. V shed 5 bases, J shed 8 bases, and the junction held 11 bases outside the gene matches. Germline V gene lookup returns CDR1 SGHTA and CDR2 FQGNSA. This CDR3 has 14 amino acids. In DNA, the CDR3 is TGTGCCAGCAGCGCACAGGGGCTGAGTAGAGGCTACACCTTC. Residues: CASSAQGLSRGYTF.

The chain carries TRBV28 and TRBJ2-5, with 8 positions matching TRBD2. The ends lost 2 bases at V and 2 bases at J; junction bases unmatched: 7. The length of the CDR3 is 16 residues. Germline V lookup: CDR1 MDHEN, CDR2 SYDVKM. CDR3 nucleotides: TGTGCCAGCAGTTTAGGCGGGGGGACGCTGCAAGAGACCCAGTACTTC. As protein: CASSLGGGTLQETQYF.

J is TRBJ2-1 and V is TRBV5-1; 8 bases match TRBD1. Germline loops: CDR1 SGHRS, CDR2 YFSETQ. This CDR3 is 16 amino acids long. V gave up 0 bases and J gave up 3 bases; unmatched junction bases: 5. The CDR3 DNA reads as TGCGCCAGCAGCTTGGAGACAGGGGTTTACTACAATGAGCAGTTCTTC. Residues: CASSLETGVYYNEQFF.